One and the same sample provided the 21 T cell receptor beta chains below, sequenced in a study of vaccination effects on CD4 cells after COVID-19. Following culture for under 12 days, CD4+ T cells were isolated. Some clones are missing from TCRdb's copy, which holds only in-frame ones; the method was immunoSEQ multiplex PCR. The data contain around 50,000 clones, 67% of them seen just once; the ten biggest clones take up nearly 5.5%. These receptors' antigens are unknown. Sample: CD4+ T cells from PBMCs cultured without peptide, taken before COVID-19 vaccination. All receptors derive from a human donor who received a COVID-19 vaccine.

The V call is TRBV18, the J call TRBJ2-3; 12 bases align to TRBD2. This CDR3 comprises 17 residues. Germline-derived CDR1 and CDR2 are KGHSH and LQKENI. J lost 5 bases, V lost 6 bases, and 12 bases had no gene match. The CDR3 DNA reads TGTGCCAGCTCCCCCCGGGCTAGCGGGGGGGCCGTAGATACGCAGTATTTT. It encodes CASSPRASGGAVDTQYF.

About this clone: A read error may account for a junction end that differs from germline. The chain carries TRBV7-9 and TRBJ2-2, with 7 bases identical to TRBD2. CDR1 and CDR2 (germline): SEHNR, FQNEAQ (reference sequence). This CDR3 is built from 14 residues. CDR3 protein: CASMGGSNTGELFF. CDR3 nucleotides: TGTGCCAGCATGGGAGGGTCGAATACCGGGGAGCTGTTTTTT.

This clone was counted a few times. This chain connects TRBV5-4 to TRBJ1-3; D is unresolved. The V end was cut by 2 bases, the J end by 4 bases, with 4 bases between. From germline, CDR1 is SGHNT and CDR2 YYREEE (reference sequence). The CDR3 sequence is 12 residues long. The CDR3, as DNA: TGTGCCAGCAGCTTCAGAGGAAACACCATATATTTT. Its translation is CASSFRGNTIYF.

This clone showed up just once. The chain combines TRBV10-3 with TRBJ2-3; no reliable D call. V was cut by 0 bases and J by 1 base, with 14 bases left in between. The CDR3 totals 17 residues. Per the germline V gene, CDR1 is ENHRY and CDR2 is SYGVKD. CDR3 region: CAISESIFGEGTDTQYF. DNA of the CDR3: TGTGCCATCAGTGAGTCGATCTTTGGTGAGGGCACAGATACGCAGTATTTT.

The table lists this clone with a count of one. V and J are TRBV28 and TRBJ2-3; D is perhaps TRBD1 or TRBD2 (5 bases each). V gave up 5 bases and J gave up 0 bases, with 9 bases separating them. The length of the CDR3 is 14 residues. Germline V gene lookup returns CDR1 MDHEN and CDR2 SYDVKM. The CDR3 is CASSPWGSTDTQYF. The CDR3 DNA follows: TGTGCCAGCAGTCCCTGGGGGAGCACAGATACGCAGTATTTT.

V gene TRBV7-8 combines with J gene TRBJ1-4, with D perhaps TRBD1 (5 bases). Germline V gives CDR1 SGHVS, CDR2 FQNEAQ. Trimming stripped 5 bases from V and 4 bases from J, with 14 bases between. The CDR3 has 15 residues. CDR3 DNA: TGTGCCAGCAGCGGGGGACGGTTCCTTAATGAAAAACTGTTTTTT. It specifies CASSGGRFLNEKLFF.

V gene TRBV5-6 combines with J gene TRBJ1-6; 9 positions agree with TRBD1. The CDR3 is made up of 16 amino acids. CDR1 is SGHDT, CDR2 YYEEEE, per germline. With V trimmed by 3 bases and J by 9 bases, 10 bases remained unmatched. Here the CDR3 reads CASSSLPGQGRSPLHF. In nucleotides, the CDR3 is TGTGCCAGCAGCTCGTTGCCAGGACAGGGGCGTTCACCCCTCCACTTT.

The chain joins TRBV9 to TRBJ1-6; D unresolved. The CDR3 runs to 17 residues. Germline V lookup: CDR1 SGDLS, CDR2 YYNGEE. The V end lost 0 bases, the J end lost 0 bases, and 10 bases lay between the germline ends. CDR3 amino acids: CASSVGGPSSYNSPLHF. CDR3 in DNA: TGTGCCAGCAGCGTAGGTGGGCCCAGCTCCTATAATTCACCCCTCCACTTT.

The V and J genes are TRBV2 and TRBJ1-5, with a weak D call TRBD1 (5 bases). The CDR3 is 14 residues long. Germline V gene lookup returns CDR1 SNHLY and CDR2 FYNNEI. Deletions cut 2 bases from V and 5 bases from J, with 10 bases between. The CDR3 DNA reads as TGTGCCAGCAGTGAAATCTTGGGGGATCAGCCCCAGCATTTT. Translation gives CASSEILGDQPQHF.

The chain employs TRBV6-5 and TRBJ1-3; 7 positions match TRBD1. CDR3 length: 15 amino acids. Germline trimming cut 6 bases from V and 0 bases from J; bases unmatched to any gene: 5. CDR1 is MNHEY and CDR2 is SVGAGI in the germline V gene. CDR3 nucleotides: TGTGCCAGCAGCATGGACAGGCTCTCTGGAAACACCATATATTTT. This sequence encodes CASSMDRLSGNTIYF.

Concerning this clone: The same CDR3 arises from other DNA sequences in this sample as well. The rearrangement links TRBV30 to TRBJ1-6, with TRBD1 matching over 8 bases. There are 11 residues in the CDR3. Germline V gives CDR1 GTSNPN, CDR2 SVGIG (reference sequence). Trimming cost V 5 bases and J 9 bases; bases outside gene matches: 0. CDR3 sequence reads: CAWDRGSPLHF. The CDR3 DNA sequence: TGTGCCTGGGACAGGGGTTCACCCCTCCACTTT.

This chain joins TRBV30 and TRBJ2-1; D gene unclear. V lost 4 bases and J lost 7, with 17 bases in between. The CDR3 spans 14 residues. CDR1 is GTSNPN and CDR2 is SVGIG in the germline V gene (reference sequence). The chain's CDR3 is CAWTPLQWGNEQFF. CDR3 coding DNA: TGTGCCTGGACTCCTTTACAATGGGGTAATGAGCAGTTCTTC.

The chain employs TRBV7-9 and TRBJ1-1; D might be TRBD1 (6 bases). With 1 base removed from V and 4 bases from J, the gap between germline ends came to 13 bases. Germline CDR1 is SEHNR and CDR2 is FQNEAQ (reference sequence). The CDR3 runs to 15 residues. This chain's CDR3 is CASSLGRQDLTEAFF. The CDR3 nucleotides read TGTGCCAGCAGCTTAGGGAGACAGGACCTCACTGAAGCTTTCTTT.

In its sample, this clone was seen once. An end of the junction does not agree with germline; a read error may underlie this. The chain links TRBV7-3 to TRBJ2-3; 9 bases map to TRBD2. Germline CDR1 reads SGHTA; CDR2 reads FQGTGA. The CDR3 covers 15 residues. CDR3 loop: CASSLSSGASDMQYF. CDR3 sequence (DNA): TGTGCCAGCAGCTTATCTAGCGGGGCGTCGGATATGCAGTATTTT. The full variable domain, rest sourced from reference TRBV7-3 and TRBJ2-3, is GAGVSQTPSNKVTEKGKYVELRCDPISGHTALYWYRQSLGQGPEFLIYFQGTGAADDSGLPNDRFFAVRPEGSVSTLKIQRTERGDSAVYLCASSLSSGASDMQYFGPGTRLTVL.

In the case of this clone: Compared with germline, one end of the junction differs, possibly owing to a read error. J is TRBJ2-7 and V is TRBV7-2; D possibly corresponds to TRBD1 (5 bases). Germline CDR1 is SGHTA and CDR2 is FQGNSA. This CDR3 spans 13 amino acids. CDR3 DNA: TGTGCCAGCAGCCAAGCGACGAACCCCAGGGCGTCCTTC. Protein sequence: CASSQATNPRASF. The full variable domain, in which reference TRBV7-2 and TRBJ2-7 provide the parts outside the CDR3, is GAGVSQSPSNKVTEKGKDVELRCDPISGHTALYWYRQSLGQGLEFLIYFQGNSAPDKSGLPSDRFSAERTGGSVSTLTIQRTQQEDSAVYLCASSQATNPRASFGPGTRLTVT.

Written as DNA, the CDR3 is TGTGCCAGCTCACCAACAGAAGCCTCTGGAAACACCATATATTTT. This encodes CASSPTEASGNTIYF. The chain couples TRBV18 to TRBJ1-3, with no clear D. Trimming shortened V by 2 bases and J by 0 bases, and 8 bases separated the two germline ends. Germline V gene lookup returns CDR1 KGHSH and CDR2 LQKENI. This CDR3 contains 15 residues. Full variable domain (remainder filled in from reference TRBV18 and TRBJ1-3): NAGVMQNPRHLVRRRGQEARLRCSPMKGHSHVYWYRQLPEEGLKFMVYLQKENIIDESGMPKERFSAEFPKEGPSILRIQQVVRGDSAAYFCASSPTEASGNTIYFGEGSWLTVV.

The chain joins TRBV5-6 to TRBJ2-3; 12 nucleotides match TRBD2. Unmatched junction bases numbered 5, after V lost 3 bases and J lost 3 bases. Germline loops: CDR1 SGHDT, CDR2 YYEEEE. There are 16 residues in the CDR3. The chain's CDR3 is CASSSLTSGRTDTQYF. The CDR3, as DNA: TGTGCCAGCAGCTCCCTGACTAGCGGGAGAACAGATACGCAGTATTTT.

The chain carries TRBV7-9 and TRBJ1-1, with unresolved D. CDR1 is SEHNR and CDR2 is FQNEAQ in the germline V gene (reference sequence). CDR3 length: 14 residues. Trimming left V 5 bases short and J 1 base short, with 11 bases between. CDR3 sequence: CASSAVSGNTEAFF. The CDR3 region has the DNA TGTGCCAGCAGCGCGGTGTCGGGGAACACTGAAGCTTTCTTT.

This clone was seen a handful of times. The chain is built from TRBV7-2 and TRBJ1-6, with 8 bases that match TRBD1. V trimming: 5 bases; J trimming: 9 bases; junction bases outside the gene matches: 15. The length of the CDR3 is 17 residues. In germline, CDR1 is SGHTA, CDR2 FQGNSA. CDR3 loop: CASSPRDRPGGGSPLHF. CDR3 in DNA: TGTGCCAGCAGCCCGAGGGACAGGCCGGGCGGCGGTTCACCCCTCCACTTT.

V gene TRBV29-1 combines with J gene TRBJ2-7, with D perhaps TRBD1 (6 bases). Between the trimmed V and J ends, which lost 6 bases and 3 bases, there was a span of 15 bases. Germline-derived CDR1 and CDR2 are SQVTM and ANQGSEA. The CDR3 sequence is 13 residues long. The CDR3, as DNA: TGCAGCGTGCTGACAGGACCTATCTACGAGCAGTACTTC. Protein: CSVLTGPIYEQYF.

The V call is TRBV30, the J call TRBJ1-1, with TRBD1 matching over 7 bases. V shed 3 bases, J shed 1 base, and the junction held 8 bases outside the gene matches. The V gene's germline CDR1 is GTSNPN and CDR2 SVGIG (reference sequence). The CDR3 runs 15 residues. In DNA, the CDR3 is TGTGCCTGGAGCGCTAAACAGGGGAAGAACACTGAAGCTTTCTTT. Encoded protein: CAWSAKQGKNTEAFF.